Listed below are T cell receptor beta chains from one sample, sequenced in a study of early T cells in non-severe SARS-CoV-2 infection. TCRdb used MiXCR to reprocess the 5' RACE reads, holding one entry per CDR3 protein. Found here are around 46,000 distinct CDR3 sequences, under 14% of them singletons; the top ten hold just over 20%. Source material: whole blood. These receptors all stem from an adult who was a healthcare worker with PCR-confirmed SARS-CoV-2 infection or an uninfected control (not recorded which). CDR3s include the opening cysteine and the closing phenylalanine or tryptophan. The D gene is left open where the match is weak. Only part of the rows carry a size: once, few, many, or a class if the clone is expanded.

TRBJ1-4 | TRBV2 | many | NA | TGTGCCAGCAGTGAGGGGGCGTCAACTAATGAAAAACTGTTTTTT | CASSEGASTNEKLFF
TRBJ2-7 | TRBV28 | NA | TRBD2 | TGTGCCAGCAGTTTAGGACTAGCGGGAGCTTACGAGCAGTACTTC | CASSLGLAGAYEQYF
TRBJ2-7 | TRBV6-2/TRBV6-3 | few | TRBD2 | TGTGCCAGCAGTTACTCCTCTAGCGGGAAGCAGTACTTC | CASSYSSSGKQYF
TRBJ2-7 | TRBV7-6 | NA | NA | TGTGCCAGCAGCTTAGCTAAGAGTGGAGAGCAGTACTTC | CASSLAKSGEQYF
TRBJ1-1 | TRBV4-2 | NA | TRBD1 | TGTGCCAGCAGCCAAGTCGGTCAGGGGGGCACTGAAGCTTTCTTT | CASSQVGQGGTEAFF
TRBJ2-7 | TRBV20-1 | NA | NA | TGCAGTGCAACAGGCAAAGCCTACGAGCAGTACTTC | CSATGKAYEQYF
TRBJ2-1 | TRBV6-1 | many | TRBD2 | TGTGCCAGCTTGACCCGGACTAGCGTTGACGAGCAGTTCTTC | CASLTRTSVDEQFF
TRBJ2-1 | TRBV10-3 | many | TRBD2 | TGTGCCATCAGTGGCTCTAGCGGAGGGTACAATGAGCAGTTCTTC | CAISGSSGGYNEQFF
TRBJ1-2 | TRBV29-1 | many | NA | TGCAGCGTTGAAAAGTTCGTTTTTCGCTATGGCTACACCTTC | CSVEKFVFRYGYTF
TRBJ2-1 | TRBV7-3 | many | NA | TGTGCCAGCAGCCCACAGGGCCCCAGCGACAATGAGCAGTTCTTC | CASSPQGPSDNEQFF
TRBJ1-1 | TRBV29-1 | few | NA | TGCAGCGCCTTCGTCAACACTGAAGCTTTCTTT | CSAFVNTEAFF
TRBJ1-1 | TRBV7-9 | NA | NA | TGTGCCAGCAGCTTTTGGGGGGGCGAAGATACTGAAGCTTCCTTT | CASSFWGGEDTEASF
TRBJ1-1 | TRBV6-5 | NA | NA | TGTGCCAGCAGTTACCGTCGGGACACTGAAGCTTTCTTT | CASSYRRDTEAFF
TRBJ2-3 | TRBV7-9 | many | NA | TGTGCCAGCAGCTTTGAAGGCCTCACAGATACGCAGTATTTT | CASSFEGLTDTQYF
TRBJ2-3 | TRBV5-6 | few | TRBD1 | TGTGCCAGCAGCTTCTCGGGACAGGGGGTAGATACGCAGTATTTT | CASSFSGQGVDTQYF
TRBJ1-3 | TRBV7-2 | few | NA | TGTGCCAGCAGCGTTCGACAGCACTCTGGAAACACCATATATTTT | CASSVRQHSGNTIYF
TRBJ2-1 | TRBV28 | few | NA | TGTGCCAGCAGCCCCATGGAGGACAATGAGCAGTTCTTC | CASSPMEDNEQFF
TRBJ1-2 | TRBV29-1 | many | TRBD1 | TGCAGCGCTAGGACAGGGGAAGACTATGGCTACACCTTC | CSARTGEDYGYTF
TRBJ1-2 | TRBV14 | many | NA | TGTGCCAGCAGCCGGGGGAGTTTCTATGGCTACACCTTC | CASSRGSFYGYTF
TRBJ1-1 | TRBV10-2 | many | NA | TGCGCCAGCAGTGTTCCCCATAAGAACACTGAAGCTTTCTTT | CASSVPHKNTEAFF
TRBJ2-1 | TRBV7-2 | many | NA | TGTGCCAGCAGCTTCGGGACTCTCAATGAGCAGTTCTTC | CASSFGTLNEQFF
TRBJ1-1 | TRBV28 | many | TRBD1 | TGTGCCAGCAGTTTTCAGGGGGCCACTGAAGCTTTCTTT | CASSFQGATEAFF
TRBJ1-1 | TRBV7-3 | few | NA | TGTGCCAGCAGCTTACAAAGGCACACTGAAGCTTTCTTT | CASSLQRHTEAFF
TRBJ1-2 | TRBV11-3 | NA | NA | TGTGCCAGCAGCTTAGATCAGTTCACCTATGGCTACACCTTC | CASSLDQFTYGYTF
TRBJ2-6 | TRBV24-1 | NA | NA | TGTGCCACCGGGCCCAATGGGGCCAACGTCCTGACTTTC | CATGPNGANVLTF
TRBJ1-1 | TRBV6-5 | many | NA | TGTGCCAGCAGTTGGAGCAGGGTGAACACTGAAGTTTTCTTT | CASSWSRVNTEVFF
TRBJ2-7 | TRBV20-1 | few | TRBD1 | TGCAGTGCCGAATCCGGGACAGGTGGGGACGAGCAGTACTTC | CSAESGTGGDEQYF
TRBJ2-7 | TRBV19 | many | NA | TGTGCTAGTAGTTGGGACGGCATCAACGAGCAGTACTTC | CASSWDGINEQYF
TRBJ2-5 | TRBV7-2 | many | NA | TGTGCCAGCAAGGCCAGCGGACAAGAGACCCAGTACTTC | CASKASGQETQYF
TRBJ2-7 | TRBV20-1 | NA | NA | TGCAGTGCTAGTAGCTCGACGACCAGGGCCTCCTACGAGCAGTACTTC | CSASSSTTRASYEQYF
TRBJ1-2 | TRBV7-2 | few | NA | TGTGCCAGCAGCCTGGACACCTCAGTGAACTATGGCTACACCTTC | CASSLDTSVNYGYTF
TRBJ1-2 | TRBV20-1 | many | NA | TGCAGTGCTAGCATCTCGCAAGGGAACTATGGCTACACCTTC | CSASISQGNYGYTF
TRBJ2-1 | TRBV9 | NA | NA | TGTGCCAGCAGCGTCGAGGGGACCAGGTATAACAATGAGCAGTTCTTC | CASSVEGTRYNNEQFF
TRBJ1-1 | TRBV12-3/TRBV12-4 | many | TRBD1 | TGTGCCAGCAGTTTTTGGACAGGGGGTTTGAACACTGAAGCTTTCTTT | CASSFWTGGLNTEAFF
TRBJ2-5 | TRBV6-5 | many | TRBD2 | TGTGCCAGCAGTCAGGGACTAGCGGGAGGGCGAGAGACCCAGTACTTC | CASSQGLAGGRETQYF
TRBJ1-1 | TRBV21-1 | many | NA | TGTGCCAGCAGCCCTAGGGTGAGGGAGAACACTGAAGCTTTCTTT | CASSPRVRENTEAFF
TRBJ1-1 | TRBV7-2 | NA | NA | TGTGCCCCCGGACAGAACACTGAAGCTTTCTTT | CAPGQNTEAFF
TRBJ2-7 | TRBV3-1 | few | TRBD1 | TGTGCCAGCAGCCAGCGGACAGGCAACGAGCAGTACTTC | CASSQRTGNEQYF
TRBJ2-1 | TRBV4-2 | many | TRBD2 | TGTGCCAGCAGCCAAGGGCCTAGCGGGAAGAATGAGCAGTTCTTC | CASSQGPSGKNEQFF
TRBJ2-3 | TRBV19 | many | NA | TGTGCCAGTAGTATGATTGGGGACTTCAGCACAGATACGCAGTATTTT | CASSMIGDFSTDTQYF
TRBJ2-2 | TRBV4-3 | few | NA | TGCGCCAGCAGCCAAGGGTGGCAGGGGCTTATGGCTTTTGCCGGGGAGCTGTTTTTT | CASSQGWQGLMAFAGELFF
TRBJ2-1 | TRBV10-3 | NA | TRBD2 | TGTGCCATCAGTGAGGAGCGGGAGGCCCATGAGCAGTTCTTC | CAISEEREAHEQFF
TRBJ2-5 | TRBV7-8 | many | TRBD1 | TGTGCCAGCAGCTTAAACAGGGGGTCGGAGACCCAGTACTTC | CASSLNRGSETQYF
TRBJ1-3 | TRBV9 | many | NA | TGTGCCAGCAGCGTAAGCAGCCACTCTGGAAACACCATATATTTT | CASSVSSHSGNTIYF
TRBJ2-7 | TRBV9 | NA | TRBD1 | TGTGCCAGCAGCGCCGGGACAGCCCAATACGAGCAGTACTTC | CASSAGTAQYEQYF
TRBJ2-1 | TRBV6-5 | few | NA | TGTGCCAGCAGTTACCTAGGAGGGATGGGAGACAATGAGCAGTTCTTC | CASSYLGGMGDNEQFF
TRBJ2-1 | TRBV7-2 | few | TRBD2 | TGTGCCAGCAGCTTCCCCCTAGCGGGAGGGGACTACAATGAGCAGTTCTTC | CASSFPLAGGDYNEQFF
TRBJ2-3 | TRBV9 | NA | NA | TGTGCCAGCAGCGTAGGGGTTGGAGGTCCCACAGATACGCAGTATTTT | CASSVGVGGPTDTQYF